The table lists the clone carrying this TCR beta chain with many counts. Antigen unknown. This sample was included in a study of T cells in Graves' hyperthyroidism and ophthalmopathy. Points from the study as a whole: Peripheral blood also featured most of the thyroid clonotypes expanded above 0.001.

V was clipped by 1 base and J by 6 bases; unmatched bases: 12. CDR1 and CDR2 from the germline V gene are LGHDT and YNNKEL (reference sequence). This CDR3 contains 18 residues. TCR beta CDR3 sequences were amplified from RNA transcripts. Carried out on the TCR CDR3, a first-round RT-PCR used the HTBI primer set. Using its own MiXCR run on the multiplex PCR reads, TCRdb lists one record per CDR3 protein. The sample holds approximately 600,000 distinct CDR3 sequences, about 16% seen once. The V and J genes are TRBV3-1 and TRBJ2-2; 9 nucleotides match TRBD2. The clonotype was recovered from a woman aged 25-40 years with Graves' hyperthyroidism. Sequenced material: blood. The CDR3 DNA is TGTGCCAGCAGCCAAGGAGGGACCCGAGGACTAGCGTCCGGGGAGCTGTTTTTT. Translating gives CASSQGGTRGLASGELFF.